The following is a T cell receptor (beta chain) sequence with its context. The assay was immunoSEQ multiplex PCR, and TCRdb's table has in-frame clones only and misses some. The repertoire holds approximately 82,000 clones, with 80% to 95% as singletons. These data are taken from a study of technical replicates of blood from several donors. The CDR3 contains 13 residues. Germline CDR1 and CDR2: SQVTM and ANQGSEA. V lost 4 bases, J lost 5 bases, and 2 bases stayed unmatched. This receptor was identified in a human donor in good health. This chain connects TRBV29-1 to TRBJ1-4; the match to TRBD1 covers 9 bases. Specimen: T cells isolated from PBMCs. CDR3 loop: CSVAGTGNEKLFF. CDR3 nucleotides: TGCAGCGTTGCCGGGACAGGGAATGAAAAACTGTTTTTT.